The T cell receptor beta chain under discussion was sequenced for a study of blood T cells in healthy people across ages. The CDR3 runs 14 residues. Germline values: CDR1 SGHRS, CDR2 YFSETQ. With 3 bases removed from V and 9 bases from J, the gap between germline ends came to 18 bases. For the second PCR, which ran for 7 to 11 cycles, a sample-barcoded 5' primer and a J-beta primer mix were used. TCRdb re-called the 5' RACE reads with MiXCR, one entry per CDR3 protein. The sample has a few hundred thousand distinct CDR3 sequences; about 26% are singletons. These data are also associated with another study on T cells of mothers and their children.

The sequence derives from a boy between 2 and 10 years old in good health. The material sequenced was blood. The chain combines TRBV5-1 with TRBJ2-5; weak D call: TRBD1 (5 bases). The CDR3 sequence is CASSSDSSKPAQYF. DNA of the CDR3: TGCGCCAGCAGCTCCGACAGTTCGAAGCCGGCCCAGTACTTC.